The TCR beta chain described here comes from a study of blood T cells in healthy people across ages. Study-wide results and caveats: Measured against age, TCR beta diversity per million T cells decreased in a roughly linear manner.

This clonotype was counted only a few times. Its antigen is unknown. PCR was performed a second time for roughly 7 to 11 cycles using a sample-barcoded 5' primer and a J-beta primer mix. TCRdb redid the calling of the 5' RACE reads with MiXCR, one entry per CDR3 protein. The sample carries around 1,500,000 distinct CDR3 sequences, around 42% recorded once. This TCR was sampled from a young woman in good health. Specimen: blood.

As DNA, the CDR3 is TGCAGCGTTAGGAGGGTGGGGAACACTGAAGCTTTCTTT. This codes for CSVRRVGNTEAFF. The chain couples TRBV29-1 to TRBJ1-1, with D uncertain. The germline V gene has CDR1 SQVTM and CDR2 ANQGSEA. Trimming removed 5 bases from V and 1 base from J, with 11 bases in between. CDR3 length: 13 residues. Filled out from reference TRBV29-1 and TRBJ1-1, the complete variable domain reads SAVISQKPSRDICQRGTSLTIQCQVDSQVTMMFWYRQQPGQSLTLIATANQGSEATYESGFVIDKFPISRPNLTFSTLTVSNMSPEDSSIYLCSVRRVGNTEAFFGQGTRLTVV.